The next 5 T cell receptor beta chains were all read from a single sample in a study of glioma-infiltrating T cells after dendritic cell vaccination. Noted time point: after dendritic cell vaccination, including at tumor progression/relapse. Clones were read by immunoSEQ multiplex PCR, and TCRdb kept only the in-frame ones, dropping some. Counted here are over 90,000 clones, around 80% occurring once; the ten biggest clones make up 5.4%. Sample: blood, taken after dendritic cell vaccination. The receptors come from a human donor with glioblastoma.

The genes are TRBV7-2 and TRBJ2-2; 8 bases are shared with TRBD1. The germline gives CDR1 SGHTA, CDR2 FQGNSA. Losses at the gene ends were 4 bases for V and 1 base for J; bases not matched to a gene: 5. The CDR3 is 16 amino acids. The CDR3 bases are TGTGCCAGCAGCTCCTGGACAGGGCGGAACACCGGGGAGCTGTTTTTT. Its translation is CASSSWTGRNTGELFF.

Here the CDR3 DNA reads TGTGCCAGCAGTGAGCCGGGACAGGGACTGGTCGAGCAGTACTTC. This gives the protein CASSEPGQGLVEQYF. The chain carries TRBV25-1 and TRBJ2-7, with TRBD1 identical over 9 bases. Germline CDR1 reads MGHDK; CDR2 reads SYGVNS. The CDR3 covers 15 residues. J was trimmed by 6 bases and V by 3 bases; bases with no gene match: 9.

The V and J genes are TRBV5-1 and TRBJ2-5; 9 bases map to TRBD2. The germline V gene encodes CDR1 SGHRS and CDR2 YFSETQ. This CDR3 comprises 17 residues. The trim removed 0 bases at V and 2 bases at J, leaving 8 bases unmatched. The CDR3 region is CASSLAFGSGGQETQYF. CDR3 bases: TGCGCCAGCAGCTTGGCTTTTGGAAGCGGGGGGCAAGAGACCCAGTACTTC.

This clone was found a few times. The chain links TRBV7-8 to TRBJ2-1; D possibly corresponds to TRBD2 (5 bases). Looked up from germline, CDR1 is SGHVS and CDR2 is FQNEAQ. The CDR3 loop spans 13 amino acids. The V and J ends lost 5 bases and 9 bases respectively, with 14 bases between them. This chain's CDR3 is CASSPGRGGEQFF. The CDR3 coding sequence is TGTGCCAGCAGCCCAGGACGGGGTGGTGAGCAGTTCTTC.

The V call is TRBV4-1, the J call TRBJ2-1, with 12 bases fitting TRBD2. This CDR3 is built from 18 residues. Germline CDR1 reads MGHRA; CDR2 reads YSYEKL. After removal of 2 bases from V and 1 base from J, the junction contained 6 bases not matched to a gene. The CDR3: CASSQFGLAGSSYNEQFF. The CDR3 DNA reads TGCGCCAGCAGCCAATTTGGACTAGCGGGGAGTTCCTACAATGAGCAGTTCTTC.